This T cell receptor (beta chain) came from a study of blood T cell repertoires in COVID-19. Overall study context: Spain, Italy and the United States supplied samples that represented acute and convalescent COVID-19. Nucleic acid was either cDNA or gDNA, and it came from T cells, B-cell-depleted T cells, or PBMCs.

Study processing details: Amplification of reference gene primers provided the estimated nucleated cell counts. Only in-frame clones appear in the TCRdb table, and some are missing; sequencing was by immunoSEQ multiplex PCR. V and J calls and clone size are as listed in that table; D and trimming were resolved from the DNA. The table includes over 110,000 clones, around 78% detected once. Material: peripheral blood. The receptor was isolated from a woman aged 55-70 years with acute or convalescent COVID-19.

The CDR3 DNA sequence: TGTGCCTGGAGTTCCGTGGAGGGAGGCTACAATGAGCAGTTCTTC. This sequence encodes CAWSSVEGGYNEQFF. V gene TRBV30 combines with J gene TRBJ2-1, with D possibly TRBD2 on 6 matching bases. V gave up 2 bases and J gave up 3 bases, with 14 bases separating them. The CDR3 runs to 15 residues. The V gene's germline CDR1 is GTSNPN and CDR2 SVGIG (reference sequence).